This T cell receptor (beta chain) was sequenced in a study of blood T cell repertoires in COVID-19. On the study more broadly: From T cells, B-cell-depleted T cells, or PBMCs came the material, which was cDNA or gDNA.

Germline values: CDR1 MNHEY, CDR2 SVGAGI. There are 13 residues in the CDR3. Trimming left V 6 bases short and J 6 bases short, with 9 bases between. The repertoire was sequenced with immunoSEQ multiplex PCR; TCRdb's copy has only in-frame clones and lacks some. This repertoire shows about 200,000 clones, roughly four fifths found once; its top ten account for 2% to 3%. The gene calls are TRBV6-5 and TRBJ1-6, with D hard to call. The specimen was peripheral blood. This TCR was sampled from a woman between 40 and 55 years old with active or convalescent COVID-19. CDR3 sequence: CASRVAANSPLHF. The CDR3 nucleotides are TGTGCCAGCAGAGTGGCGGCTAATTCACCCCTCCACTTT.